These T cell receptor beta chains were read from a single sample in a study of shared clonotypes between healthy human individuals. The method was immunoSEQ multiplex PCR; TCRdb's version includes in-frame clones alone and lacks a portion of them. This table holds approximately 1.5 million clones, 98% found once. Sequences were obtained from naive CD4+ T cells sorted from blood. The receptor source for this set is a man in his thirties or forties in good health. CDR3s include the opening cysteine and the closing phenylalanine or tryptophan. A D gene is named only where the DNA matches it firmly. Some rows have no size entry. The others give once, few or many, or a class for an expanded clone.

cdr3_aa cdr3_nt clone_size j_call d_call v_call
CASSIALALAGGGNEQFF TGTGCCAGTAGTATAGCCCTGGCGCTAGCGGGAGGGGGCAATGAGCAGTTCTTC NA TRBJ2-1 TRBD2 TRBV19
CASSLDRGTGELFF TGTGCCAGCAGCTTAGATCGGGGCACCGGGGAGCTGTTTTTT once TRBJ2-2 NA TRBV11-2
CASSPSGMRSPRGDTQYF TGTGCCAGCAGTCCCTCCGGGATGAGGAGCCCCCGAGGGGATACGCAGTATTTT NA TRBJ2-3 NA TRBV27
CASSDSGTGHTDTQYF TGTGCCAGCAGCGACTCCGGGACAGGGCATACAGATACGCAGTATTTT NA TRBJ2-3 TRBD1 TRBV25-1
CASRGDIMGYTF TGTGCCAGCAGAGGAGACATCATGGGCTACACCTTC NA TRBJ1-2 NA TRBV6-6
CASRTSGLYEQYF TGTGCCAGCAGGACTAGCGGTCTCTACGAGCAGTACTTC once TRBJ2-7 TRBD2 TRBV28
CASSFPLTGNYGYTF TGTGCCAGCAGCTTCCCTCTGACAGGGAACTATGGCTACACCTTC NA TRBJ1-2 TRBD1 TRBV7-9
CASASGTGRFSSEQYF TGTGCCAGCGCATCCGGGACAGGGAGGTTTTCGAGCGAGCAGTACTTC NA TRBJ2-7 TRBD1 TRBV28
CASSIVRARYYNEQFF TGTGCCAGTAGTATAGTTCGGGCCAGGTACTACAATGAGCAGTTCTTC once TRBJ2-1 NA TRBV19
CATTGDSYEQYF TGTGCCACTACCGGGGATTCCTACGAGCAGTACTTC NA TRBJ2-7 NA TRBV19
CASVNEIQETQYF TGTGCCAGCGTCAATGAGATCCAAGAGACCCAGTACTTC NA TRBJ2-5 NA TRBV28
CASSVLSGARSTDTQYF TGTGCCAGCAGCGTTTTGTCGGGAGCCCGGAGCACAGATACGCAGTATTTT NA TRBJ2-3 NA TRBV9
CASSLAGQASQHF TGTGCCAGCAGCTTAGCGGGACAGGCTTCCCAGCATTTT NA TRBJ1-5 TRBD1 TRBV7-2
CSARGQETQYF TGCAGTGCTAGAGGACAAGAGACCCAGTACTTC NA TRBJ2-5 NA TRBV20-1
CASGRGLAGVGDTQYF TGTGCTAGTGGCCGAGGACTAGCGGGAGTAGGAGATACGCAGTATTTT NA TRBJ2-3 TRBD2 TRBV12-5
CASSLVSGRSETQYF TGCGCCAGCAGCTTGGTAAGCGGGAGATCTGAGACCCAGTACTTC NA TRBJ2-5 TRBD2 TRBV5-1
CASSLYTDSNQPQHF TGTGCCAGCAGCTTGTACACTGATAGCAATCAGCCCCAGCATTTT NA TRBJ1-5 NA TRBV5-6
CASSLPGTSSEQFF TGTGCCAGCTCCCTTCCGGGGACTAGCTCTGAGCAGTTCTTC NA TRBJ2-1 TRBD2 TRBV28
CAIRASGKVTGELFF TGTGCCATCAGGGCGAGCGGGAAGGTCACCGGGGAGCTGTTTTTT once TRBJ2-2 TRBD2 TRBV10-3
CASTGQGASYGYTF TGTGCCAGCACCGGACAGGGGGCGAGCTATGGCTACACCTTC NA TRBJ1-2 TRBD1 TRBV2
CASSLSLGDNEKLFF TGTGCCAGCAGCTTATCCCTCGGTGACAATGAAAAACTGTTTTTT NA TRBJ1-4 NA TRBV7-2
CASSGRLYEQYF TGCGCCAGCAGTGGTCGACTCTACGAGCAGTACTTC NA TRBJ2-7 NA TRBV10-1
CAWATGEGTDTQYF TGTGCCTGGGCCACAGGTGAGGGCACAGATACGCAGTATTTT NA TRBJ2-3 NA TRBV30
CASSPDSSTDTQYF TGCGCCAGCAGCCCGGACAGCTCCACAGATACGCAGTATTTT NA TRBJ2-3 NA TRBV5-1
CASSLRFERPSTSYNEQFF TGCGCCAGCAGCCTCAGGTTCGAGCGCCCATCGACCTCCTACAATGAGCAGTTCTTC once TRBJ2-1 NA TRBV4-1
CASSGGQSYEQYF TGTGCCAGCAGCGGCGGACAGTCCTACGAGCAGTACTTC NA TRBJ2-7 NA TRBV5-5
CASSFPGIYYEQYF TGTGCCAGCAGTTTCCCGGGGATCTACTACGAGCAGTACTTC NA TRBJ2-7 NA TRBV6-6
CSVSPTGTSGTDTQYF TGCAGCGTTTCCCCTACCGGGACTAGCGGCACAGATACGCAGTATTTT NA TRBJ2-3 TRBD2 TRBV29-1
CASSPPGTYEQYF TGTGCCAGCAGTCCTCCGGGAACCTACGAGCAGTACTTC NA TRBJ2-7 NA TRBV28
CASSPRGLAGNTGELFF TGTGCCAGCAGTCCTAGGGGACTAGCGGGCAACACCGGGGAGCTGTTTTTT NA TRBJ2-2 TRBD2 TRBV9
CASSESSLNTGELFF TGTGCCAGCAGTGAATCAAGTCTCAACACCGGGGAGCTGTTTTTT NA TRBJ2-2 NA TRBV25-1
CASSLGRAYEQYF TGTGCCAGCAGCTTAGGGAGGGCGTACGAGCAGTACTTC NA TRBJ2-7 NA TRBV11-3
CASNGLAGTYEQYF TGTGCCAGCAATGGACTAGCGGGAACCTACGAGCAGTACTTC NA TRBJ2-7 TRBD2 TRBV2
CASSRVGGPDTQYF TGTGCCAGCTCACGGGTGGGAGGGCCAGATACGCAGTATTTT once TRBJ2-3 TRBD2 TRBV18
CARQRDMGETQYF TGTGCCAGGCAGAGGGACATGGGAGAGACCCAGTACTTC NA TRBJ2-5 NA TRBV2
CASSLDGGDYGYTF TGTGCCAGCAGCTTAGACGGTGGAGACTATGGCTACACCTTC once TRBJ1-2 NA TRBV7-8
CASSLGPEPGNTIYF TGCGCCAGCAGCTTAGGGCCTGAGCCGGGAAACACCATATATTTT NA TRBJ1-3 NA TRBV5-1